These 29 T cell receptor beta chains originate from one sample sequenced in a study of shared clonotypes between healthy human individuals. TCRdb's table, derived via immunoSEQ multiplex PCR, lists solely in-frame clones and lacks some. The sample consists of about 560,000 clones, roughly 72% of them appearing once. Sequencing used PBMCs. The origin of the receptors is a woman aged 40 to 50 in good health. Some clones in this sample may be carry-over from other donors' samples.

The rearrangement links TRBV6-5 to TRBJ1-6; the D is unclear. The germline CDR1 and CDR2 sequences are MNHEY and SVGAGI. Trimming removed 5 bases from V and 9 bases from J, with 17 bases in between. The CDR3 is 15 residues long. The CDR3 DNA follows: TGTGCCAGCAGTCCCCTGAGACGGCGGGGTTCACCCCTCCACTTT. Protein: CASSPLRRRGSPLHF.

The gene calls are TRBV10-3 and TRBJ2-2, with 11 positions matching TRBD2. With 6 bases clipped from V and 1 base from J, the junction kept 22 bases outside the gene matches. The CDR3 runs 22 residues. Germline V lookup: CDR1 ENHRY, CDR2 SYGVKD. CDR3 amino acids: CAISQDRDWRASGRRNTGELFF. The CDR3 nucleotides are TGTGCCATCAGCCAGGACAGGGATTGGAGGGCTAGCGGGAGGCGGAACACCGGGGAGCTGTTTTTT.

This clone was seen only a few times. The chain employs TRBV5-4 and TRBJ1-1, with TRBD1 as a possible D gene (6 bases). Trimming left V 3 bases short and J 5 bases short, with 17 bases between. CDR3 size: 15 residues. The germline gives CDR1 SGHNT, CDR2 YYREEE (reference sequence). The CDR3 is CASSSNRELTTEAFF. Here the CDR3 DNA reads TGTGCCAGCAGCTCGAACAGGGAGTTGACGACTGAAGCTTTCTTT.

This rearrangement joins TRBV29-1 to TRBJ2-1, with TRBD2 matching over 10 bases. Germline values: CDR1 SQVTM, CDR2 ANQGSEA. Unmatched junction bases numbered 3, after V lost 2 bases and J lost 8 bases. The CDR3 consists of 13 residues. The CDR3 coding sequence is TGCAGCGTTGAAATTGGACTAGCGGATGAGCAGTTCTTC. It yields the protein CSVEIGLADEQFF.

V gene TRBV2 combines with J gene TRBJ2-6; D possibly matches TRBD1 or TRBD2 (5 bases each). Trimming took off 6 bases at V and 0 bases at J, with 9 bases between the two ends. The V gene's germline CDR1 is SNHLY and CDR2 FYNNEI. This CDR3 is 15 amino acids long. This chain's CDR3 is CASSGAYSGANVLTF. CDR3 nucleotide sequence: TGTGCCAGCAGCGGGGCCTACTCTGGGGCCAACGTCCTGACTTTC.

The chain has TRBV4-1 and TRBJ2-2; 9 bases are shared with TRBD2. V lost 0 bases and J lost 4; bases outside the gene matches: 9. Germline CDR1 MGHRA, CDR2 YSYEKL. The CDR3 is made up of 18 amino acids. This CDR3 reads CASSQEGGGRASTGELFF. The CDR3 DNA reads as TGCGCCAGCAGCCAAGAGGGCGGCGGGAGGGCCTCCACCGGGGAGCTGTTTTTT.

This clone was recorded at least ten times. The chain couples TRBV4-3 to TRBJ1-2; D remains unclear. Trimming shortened V by 0 bases and J by 5 bases, and 10 bases separated the two germline ends. The CDR3 consists of 14 residues. CDR1 and CDR2 (germline): LGHNA, YSLEER. CDR3 in DNA: TGCGCCAGCAGCCAAGAGTCCGGTCTTTATGGCTACACCTTC. It specifies CASSQESGLYGYTF.

This clone was seen many times. Given a far larger clone just one base away, this is likely a sequencing read error. This specimen includes other DNA sequences encoding the same CDR3. The chain is built from TRBV30 and TRBJ1-1, with D uncertain. The CDR3 runs 13 residues. Germline V CDR1 and CDR2: GTSNPN, SVGIG (reference sequence). CDR3 sequence: CAWDWNMNTEAFF. Written as DNA, the CDR3 is TGTGCCTGGGACTGGAACATGAACACTGAGGCTTTCTTT.

This clone has a handful of counts. The J gene is TRBJ2-4, the V gene TRBV7-9; tentatively, D is TRBD1 (5 bases). Germline V gene sequence: CDR1 SEHNR, CDR2 FQNEAQ (reference sequence). The CDR3 length is 12 residues. Trimming pared 10 bases from V and 4 bases from J, leaving 11 bases between. The CDR3 sequence is CATQGRKNIQYF. The CDR3 region has the DNA TGTGCCACTCAGGGTAGGAAAAACATTCAGTACTTC.

The sample holds a few counts of this clone. V usage is TRBV4-3 and J usage is TRBJ2-5; D unclear. This CDR3 has 13 residues. With 4 bases removed from V and 2 bases from J, the gap between germline ends came to 8 bases. CDR1 and CDR2 from the germline V gene are LGHNA and YSLEER. DNA of the CDR3: TGCGCCAGCAGCCGGGGTAGGCAAGAGACCCAGTACTTC. Amino acids: CASSRGRQETQYF.

The chain couples TRBV6-4 to TRBJ1-2, with a tentative D call TRBD1 (5 bases). The CDR3 is 13 amino acids. Per germline, CDR1 MRHNA and CDR2 SNTAGT. V dropped 2 bases and J dropped 8 bases, with 12 bases sitting between them. CDR3 in DNA: TGTGCCAGCAGTGACGGGGGAGGGGTAGGCTACACCTTC. This codes for CASSDGGGVGYTF.

The sample holds a few counts of this clone. The rearrangement joins TRBV28 to TRBJ1-5; D uncertain. The CDR3 length is 11 residues. Germline assignment: CDR1 MDHEN and CDR2 SYDVKM. Trimming shortened V by 10 bases and J by 9 bases, and 13 bases separated the two germline ends. The CDR3 reads CATSVRRPQHF. In DNA form, the CDR3 reads TGTGCCACCTCCGTTCGGCGGCCCCAGCATTTT.

The rearrangement joins TRBV5-8 to TRBJ2-1; TRBD2 aligns across 14 bases. Germline-derived CDR1 and CDR2 are SGHTS and YDEGEE. The CDR3 length is 16 residues. Losses at the gene ends were 4 bases for V and 8 bases for J; bases not matched to a gene: 8. The CDR3 protein is CASSPGLAGGRDEQFF. The CDR3 DNA reads as TGTGCCAGCAGCCCCGGACTAGCGGGAGGTAGGGATGAGCAGTTCTTC.

The rearrangement links TRBV13 to TRBJ2-1; D is perhaps TRBD1 or TRBD2 (5 bases each). CDR1 is PRHDT and CDR2 is FYEKMQ in the germline V gene (reference sequence). The CDR3 totals 15 residues. The V end was cut by 0 bases, the J end by 6 bases, with 12 bases between. The CDR3 reads CASSLGGVRSNEQFF. The CDR3 DNA is TGTGCCAGCAGCTTAGGGGGGGTAAGGTCCAATGAGCAGTTCTTC. Full variable domain (missing parts from reference TRBV13 and TRBJ2-1): AAGVIQSPRHLIKEKRETATLKCYPIPRHDTVYWYQQGPGQDPQFLISFYEKMQSDKGSIPDRFSAQQFSDYHSELNMSSLELGDSALYFCASSLGGVRSNEQFFGPGTRLTVL.

This clone was seen only a few times. V gene TRBV29-1 combines with J gene TRBJ2-2, with 11 bases lining up with TRBD2. This CDR3 is built from 17 residues. V was clipped by 3 bases and J by 1 base; unmatched bases: 7. Germline V gene sequence: CDR1 SQVTM, CDR2 ANQGSEA. The CDR3 DNA is TGCAGCGTTGAGCAGGGTGGACTAGCGGGGAACACCGGGGAGCTGTTTTTT. Protein sequence: CSVEQGGLAGNTGELFF.

As DNA, the CDR3 is TGTGCCTGGAAGCCCCTCGGGGCGGGAGACGGAGCTGAGCAGTTCTTC. Protein product: CAWKPLGAGDGAEQFF. The chain carries TRBV30 and TRBJ2-1; 7 bases match TRBD2. This CDR3 spans 16 amino acids. Germline CDR1 and CDR2: GTSNPN and SVGIG (reference sequence). V was clipped by 4 bases and J by 9 bases; unmatched bases: 18.

This chain connects TRBV29-1 to TRBJ2-5, with 7 bases matching TRBD1. The germline gives CDR1 SQVTM, CDR2 ANQGSEA. J lost 5 bases, V lost 3 bases, and 9 bases had no gene match. CDR3 length: 14 residues. The DNA for the CDR3 is TGCAGCGTTGAGGGAGCAGGGGGATGGGAGACCCAGTACTTC. Amino acids: CSVEGAGGWETQYF.

The chain links TRBV5-6 to TRBJ1-1, with TRBD1 as a possible D gene (6 bases). V lost 4 bases and J lost 4, with 14 bases in between. The CDR3 spans 14 residues. Germline loops: CDR1 SGHDT, CDR2 YYEEEE. Written as DNA, the CDR3 is TGTGCCAGCAGCCTTAGGACAGCGACCACTGAAGCTTTCTTT. Translation gives CASSLRTATTEAFF.

This clone was detected only a few times. V usage is TRBV7-2 and J usage is TRBJ2-5; either TRBD1 or TRBD2 may supply D (5 bases each). V was clipped by 2 bases and J by 4 bases, with 14 bases between them. From germline, CDR1 is SGHTA and CDR2 FQGNSA. This CDR3 spans 15 amino acids. CDR3 nucleotide sequence: TGTGCCAGCAGCTTACCCCGTAGGGGACGAGAGACCCAGTACTTC. This encodes CASSLPRRGRETQYF.

This chain uses TRBV13 with TRBJ2-1; 9 bases agree with TRBD1. This CDR3 contains 16 residues. Germline V gives CDR1 PRHDT, CDR2 FYEKMQ (reference sequence). Unmatched junction bases numbered 7, after V lost 6 bases and J lost 1 base. The CDR3 region has the DNA TGTGCCAGCAGGGTCACAGGGGGCGAATCCTACAATGAGCAGTTCTTC. This gives the protein CASRVTGGESYNEQFF.

The chain has TRBV5-6 and TRBJ1-2; TRBD1 might be the D (5 bases). The CDR3 extends over 14 amino acids. V lost 3 bases and J 6 bases, leaving 15 bases between the germline ends. Germline V CDR1 and CDR2: SGHDT, YYEEEE. CDR3: CASSSRALEDGYTF. In DNA form, the CDR3 reads TGTGCCAGCAGCTCCAGGGCCTTGGAAGATGGCTACACCTTC. The full variable domain, with the rest looked up from reference TRBV5-6 and TRBJ1-2, is DAGVTQSPTHLIKTRGQQVTLRCSPKSGHDTVSWYQQALGQGPQFIFQYYEEEERQRGNFPDRFSGHQFPNYSSELNVNALLLGDSALYLCASSSRALEDGYTFGSGTRLTVV.

This chain uses TRBV30 with TRBJ1-4; the match to TRBD1 covers 7 bases. V lost 7 bases to trimming and J lost 4 bases; unmatched junction nucleotides: 6. The germline CDR1 and CDR2 sequences are GTSNPN and SVGIG (reference sequence). This CDR3 comprises 13 residues. The CDR3 spells CASNQGGNEKLFF. CDR3 DNA sequence: TGTGCCTCGAATCAGGGGGGTAATGAAAAACTGTTTTTT. The full variable domain, completed using reference TRBV30 and TRBJ1-4, is SQTIHQWPATLVQPVGSPLSLECTVEGTSNPNLYWYRQAAGRGLQLLFYSVGIGQISSEVPQNLSASRPQDRQFILSSKKLLLSDSGFYLCASNQGGNEKLFFGSGTQLSVL.

This clone showed up just a few times. The chain recombines TRBV2 with TRBJ2-6; a weak D match, TRBD1 (5 bases). The CDR3 runs to 14 residues. Germline V CDR1 and CDR2: SNHLY, FYNNEI. Trimming removed 6 bases from V and 0 bases from J, with 6 bases in between. In DNA, the CDR3 is TGTGCCAGCAGAGACAGCTCTGGGGCCAACGTCCTGACTTTC. Its protein is CASRDSSGANVLTF.

This clone has more than one count but fewer than ten. The gene calls are TRBV4-1 and TRBJ1-1, with D possibly matching TRBD1 (6 bases). CDR3 length: 15 residues. V shed 1 base and J shed 5 bases, with 14 bases lying between them. Germline lookup yields CDR1 MGHRA and CDR2 YSYEKL. The CDR3 DNA sequence: TGCGCCAGCAGCCAAGCGGGGGCCGGGAGGACTGAAGCTTTCTTT. This translates into CASSQAGAGRTEAFF.

This chain uses TRBV30 with TRBJ2-3, with TRBD2 identical over 8 bases. CDR1 is GTSNPN, CDR2 SVGIG, per germline (reference sequence). CDR3 length: 15 residues. The V and J ends lost 4 bases and 5 bases, in that order; junction bases with no gene match: 11. The CDR3 nucleotides are TGTGCCTGGAAGGGTGGAGCGGGAGCCGGAGATACGCAGTATTTT. It yields the protein CAWKGGAGAGDTQYF.

This chain connects TRBV5-4 to TRBJ2-5; no firm D call. The CDR3 extends over 16 amino acids. The germline CDR1 and CDR2 sequences are SGHNT and YYREEE (reference sequence). V lost 0 bases and J 7 bases, leaving 19 bases between the germline ends. CDR3 in amino acids: CASSLAIGGALGTQYF. In nucleotides, the CDR3 is TGTGCCAGCAGCTTGGCCATAGGCGGCGCATTGGGGACCCAGTACTTC.

The rearrangement uses TRBV9 and TRBJ2-1; no clear D. V gave up 2 bases and J gave up 8 bases, with 14 bases separating them. Germline CDR1 SGDLS, CDR2 YYNGEE. The CDR3 covers 14 residues. This chain's CDR3 is CASSVGSFGDEQFF. Here the CDR3 DNA reads TGTGCCAGCAGCGTGGGTAGCTTTGGGGATGAGCAGTTCTTC.

This clone has just one count. This sequence joins TRBV9 and TRBJ2-2, with 16 bases aligning to TRBD2. V dropped 0 bases and J dropped 7; count of bases not matched to a gene: 12. Looked up from germline, CDR1 is SGDLS and CDR2 is YYNGEE. The CDR3 runs 20 residues. The CDR3 protein is CASSVAGTSGRAAFGGELFF. In DNA form, the CDR3 reads TGTGCCAGCAGCGTAGCAGGGACTAGCGGGAGGGCCGCTTTCGGCGGGGAGCTGTTTTTT.

This chain connects TRBV6-5 to TRBJ2-3; 10 bases agree with TRBD2. CDR3 length: 16 residues. V lost 2 bases and J lost 1; bases outside the gene matches: 3. Germline CDR1 and CDR2: MNHEY and SVGAGI. CDR3 nucleotide sequence: TGTGCCAGCAGTTACCGCGGACTAGCGGGCACAGATACGCAGTATTTT. Residues: CASSYRGLAGTDTQYF.